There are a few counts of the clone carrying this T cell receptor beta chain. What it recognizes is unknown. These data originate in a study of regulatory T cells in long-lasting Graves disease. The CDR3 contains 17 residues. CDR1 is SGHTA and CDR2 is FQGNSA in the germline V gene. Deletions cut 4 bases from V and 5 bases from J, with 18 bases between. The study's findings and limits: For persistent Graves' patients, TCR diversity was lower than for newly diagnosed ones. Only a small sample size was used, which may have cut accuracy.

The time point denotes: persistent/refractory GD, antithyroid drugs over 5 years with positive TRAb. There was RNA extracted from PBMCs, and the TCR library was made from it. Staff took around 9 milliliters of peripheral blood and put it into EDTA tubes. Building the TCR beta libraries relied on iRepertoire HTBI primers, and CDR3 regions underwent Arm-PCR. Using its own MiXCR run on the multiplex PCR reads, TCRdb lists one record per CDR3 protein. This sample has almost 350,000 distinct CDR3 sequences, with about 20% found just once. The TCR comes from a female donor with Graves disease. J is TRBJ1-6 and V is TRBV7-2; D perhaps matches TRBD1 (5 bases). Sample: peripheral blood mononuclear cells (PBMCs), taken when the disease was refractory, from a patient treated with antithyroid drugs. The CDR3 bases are TGTGCCAGCAGCTCCTCCCTCCGGGACCTTAATAATTCACCCCTCCACTTT. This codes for CASSSSLRDLNNSPLHF.